These 5 T cell receptor beta chains came from one sample sequenced in a study of shared clonotypes between healthy human individuals. The table came from immunoSEQ multiplex PCR; TCRdb's copy has only in-frame clones and leaves some out. The data hold 700,000 to 950,000 clones, with roughly 96% observed a single time. The naive CD8 fraction comprised CD45RO-negative cells positively selected for CCR7 and excluded terminally differentiated effector memory CD45RA+ cells. The sample consisted of naive CD8+ T cells sorted from blood. These receptor sequences come from a man aged 30 to 39 in good health.

In DNA form, the CDR3 reads TGCAGCGCCGAGGACAGGGGCCCCGAGCAGTACTTC. Residues: CSAEDRGPEQYF. The chain uses TRBV29-1 and TRBJ2-7, with TRBD1 matching 9 bases. The length of the CDR3 is 12 residues. The germline V gene has CDR1 SQVTM and CDR2 ANQGSEA. Trimming at V came to 7 bases and at J to 6 bases, leaving 7 bases not matched to a gene.

To note about this clone: At the DNA level, this CDR3 is encoded by other sequences in the same sample as well. The chain has TRBV27 and TRBJ2-1; D gene ambiguous. CDR3 size: 12 residues. Germline values: CDR1 MNHEY, CDR2 SMNVEV (reference sequence). Trimming took off 1 base at V and 9 bases at J, with 7 bases between the two ends. CDR3 in amino acids: CASSLWGSEQFF. The CDR3 nucleotides are TGTGCCAGCAGTTTATGGGGTTCTGAGCAGTTCTTC.

Of note for this clone: The identical CDR3 is also encoded by other nucleotide sequences in the sample. The chain carries TRBV28 and TRBJ2-7; TRBD1 is a possible D gene (6 bases). CDR3 size: 12 residues. Germline values: CDR1 MDHEN, CDR2 SYDVKM. The ends were cut back, 8 bases at V and 1 base at J, with 9 bases in the middle. This CDR3 is CASRRGSYEQYF. The DNA of the CDR3 is TGTGCCAGCCGAAGGGGGTCCTACGAGCAGTACTTC.

The chain uses TRBV27 and TRBJ2-3, with TRBD2 matching 7 bases. Germline V lookup: CDR1 MNHEY, CDR2 SMNVEV (reference sequence). V lost 7 bases to trimming and J lost 5 bases; unmatched junction nucleotides: 6. This CDR3 contains 13 residues. The CDR3 spells CASKGGRVDTQYF. The CDR3 nucleotides are TGTGCCAGCAAAGGCGGGAGAGTAGATACGCAGTATTTT.

This sequence joins TRBV15 and TRBJ2-7; D might be TRBD1 or TRBD2, each matching 6 bases. The V end was cut by 3 bases, the J end by 2 bases, with 11 bases between. In germline, CDR1 is LNHNV, CDR2 YYDKDF (reference sequence). The CDR3 is made up of 14 amino acids. CDR3 amino acids: CATSRIGGTYEQYF. CDR3 DNA sequence: TGTGCCACCAGCAGGATAGGGGGGACCTACGAGCAGTACTTC.